This TCR beta chain was profiled in a study of CD8 T cells in ankylosing spondylitis. There are many counts of this clonotype. Its antigen is not known. Trimming removed 8 bases from V and 0 bases from J, with 10 bases in between. CDR3 length equals 13 residues. Germline loops: CDR1 KGHSH, CDR2 LQKENI. Study observations and caveats: Ankylosing spondylitis blood appeared to carry a characteristic TCR beta motif of 7 or 8 highly homologous variants.

Each TCR beta library was made by quantitative 5'-RACE that incorporated molecular barcodes. TCRdb analysed the 5' RACE reads with MiXCR anew, one entry per CDR3 protein. Of 350,000 or so distinct CDR3 sequences in the sample, 8% are singletons; the top ten hold roughly 15%. Sequencing input: blood, either unsorted or a sorted T cell fraction (not recorded which). This TCR derives from a male donor with ankylosing spondylitis. This rearrangement joins TRBV18 to TRBJ1-1; D call uncertain. The CDR3, as DNA: TGTGCCAGCAGCCCCACATTGAACACTGAAGCTTTCTTT. It encodes CASSPTLNTEAFF.